This record covers a single T cell receptor beta chain. This sample is part of a study of T-cell reconstitution after alpha-beta-depleted transplantation in children. Researchers prepared the TCRbeta library using unique molecular identifiers, the study reports. A single record per CDR3 protein comes from TCRdb applying MiXCR to the PCR reads. The sample contains hundreds of thousands of distinct CDR3 sequences, roughly 17% of which appear only once. Trimming stripped 0 bases from V and 3 bases from J, with 8 bases between. Per the germline V gene, CDR1 is LGHNA and CDR2 is YNFKEQ. CDR3 length: 15 residues.

Sequencing used PBMCs from the stem cell graft donor, obtained from the stem cell graft. This chain joins TRBV4-2 and TRBJ2-2; possible D gene TRBD2, 6 bases. The clonotype comes from a human donor who donated a stem cell graft to a child with acute myeloid leukemia. The CDR3 spells CASSQERGHTGELFF. The CDR3 nucleotides are TGTGCCAGCAGCCAAGAGCGGGGCCACACCGGGGAGCTGTTTTTT.